The 29 T cell receptor beta chains listed next were all sequenced from one sample in a study of OX40 agonist ivuxolimab in advanced cancers. The method was immunoSEQ multiplex PCR; TCRdb's version includes in-frame clones alone and lacks a portion of them. The repertoire holds tens of thousands of clones, with around nine tenths as singletons. Source: CD4+ or CD8+ T cells sorted from blood, taken in a trial of the OX40 agonist ivuxolimab. These receptors all stem from an adult with an advanced solid tumor such as melanoma, head and neck, liver or kidney cancer.

This chain connects TRBV7-8 to TRBJ1-5; TRBD1 agrees at 8 bases. Germline trimming cut 5 bases from V and 1 base from J; bases unmatched to any gene: 7. The CDR3 runs to 16 residues. Germline loops: CDR1 SGHVS, CDR2 FQNEAQ. This chain's CDR3 is CASSPNRGVSNQPQHF. The CDR3 nucleotides are TGTGCCAGCAGCCCCAACAGGGGGGTGAGCAATCAGCCCCAGCATTTT.

V and J are TRBV2 and TRBJ1-3, with D possibly TRBD1 on 5 matching bases. V dropped 6 bases and J dropped 1 base, with 7 bases sitting between them. Germline CDR1 is SNHLY and CDR2 is FYNNEI. The CDR3 runs 13 residues. The CDR3, as DNA: TGTGCCAGCAGGTCAGGGTCTGGAAACACCATATATTTT. It translates to CASRSGSGNTIYF.

The chain uses TRBV7-9 and TRBJ1-5; unclear D gene. With 3 bases removed from V and 0 bases from J, the gap between germline ends came to 12 bases. The CDR3 is 16 residues long. The germline V gene has CDR1 SEHNR and CDR2 FQNEAQ (reference sequence). The CDR3 DNA reads TGTGCCAGCAGCTTTGGGCCACTTGATAGCAATCAGCCCCAGCATTTT. This translates into CASSFGPLDSNQPQHF. Looking up the rest from reference TRBV7-9 and TRBJ1-5 gives the full variable domain: DTGVSQNPRHKITKRGQNVTFRCDPISEHNRLYWYRQTLGQGPEFLTYFQNEAQLEKSRLLSDRFSAERPKGSFSTLEIQRTEQGDSAMYLCASSFGPLDSNQPQHFGDGTRLSIL.

The J gene is TRBJ2-4, the V gene TRBV6-5; D might be TRBD1 (6 bases). Germline V gives CDR1 MNHEY, CDR2 SVGAGI. The CDR3 sequence is 13 residues long. Trimming shortened V by 6 bases and J by 8 bases, and 14 bases separated the two germline ends. The CDR3 here is CASRATGRDIQYF. In DNA, the CDR3 is TGTGCCAGCAGAGCCACAGGGCGGGACATTCAGTACTTC.

The rearrangement links TRBV25-1 to TRBJ2-7; D ambiguous. Trimming took 3 bases from V and 9 from J, leaving 9 bases between them. The germline V gene has CDR1 MGHDK and CDR2 SYGVNS. The length of the CDR3 is 11 residues. The CDR3 DNA reads as TGTGCCAGCAGTGACCGGGTGGTGCAGTACTTC. Its protein is CASSDRVVQYF.

The chain has TRBV19 and TRBJ1-1; TRBD1 agrees at 9 bases. The CDR3 covers 14 residues. The ends lost 5 bases at V and 4 bases at J; junction bases unmatched: 5. CDR1 is LNHDA, CDR2 SQIVND, per germline (reference sequence). CDR3 region: CASSLGQGLTEAFF. The DNA of the CDR3 is TGTGCCAGTAGTTTGGGACAGGGCCTCACTGAAGCTTTCTTT.

The rearrangement links TRBV2 to TRBJ2-7; a weak D match, TRBD2 (6 bases). The V gene lost 7 bases and the J gene lost 5 bases, with 12 bases spanning the gap. This CDR3 has 12 residues. Per germline, CDR1 SNHLY and CDR2 FYNNEI. Here the CDR3 DNA reads TGTGCCAGCACTGGGGAGGCCAACGAGCAGTACTTC. Encoded protein: CASTGEANEQYF.

Worth noting for this clone: At one end the junction does not follow the germline gene, possibly because of a read error. This chain links TRBV14 with TRBJ1-2; D is undetermined. CDR3 size: 13 residues. CDR1 SGHDN and CDR2 FVKESK come from the germline V gene. The CDR3 DNA is TGTGCCAGCAGACAAGTCGTTAACTATGGCTACACCTTC. Its translation is CASRQVVNYGYTF. The full variable domain, in which reference TRBV14 and TRBJ1-2 provide the parts outside the CDR3, is EAGVTQFPSHSVIEKGQTVTLRCDPISGHDNLYWYRRVMGKEIKFLLHFVKESKQDESGMPNNRFLAERTGGTYSTLKVQPAELEDSGVYFCASRQVVNYGYTFGSGTRLTVV.

The V gene is TRBV9, the J gene TRBJ2-2; D gene uncertain. CDR1 is SGDLS, CDR2 YYNGEE, per germline. Trimming took 3 bases from V and 0 from J, leaving 6 bases between them. The CDR3 has 14 residues. The CDR3 DNA follows: TGTGCCAGCAGCGGGGCCTCGAACACCGGGGAGCTGTTTTTT. Its protein product is CASSGASNTGELFF.

The CDR3 DNA sequence: TGTGCCATCAGTGAGATTGGCGACTACACCTTC. Translating gives CAISEIGDYTF. V is TRBV10-3 and J is TRBJ1-2; no clear D gene. CDR1 ENHRY and CDR2 SYGVKD come from the germline V gene. Deletions cut 2 bases from V and 10 bases from J, with 8 bases between. This CDR3 has 11 amino acids.

The chain employs TRBV4-1 and TRBJ1-6; D gene unclear. The CDR3 totals 16 residues. The germline V and J ends were trimmed by 0 bases and 7 bases, with 13 bases remaining between them. From germline, CDR1 is MGHRA and CDR2 YSYEKL. The CDR3 is CASSQEAVGTNSPLHF. The CDR3 nucleotides read TGCGCCAGCAGCCAAGAGGCCGTGGGTACAAATTCACCCCTCCACTTT.

The chain has TRBV2 and TRBJ1-1; D is ambiguous. Trimming removed 5 bases from V and 4 bases from J, with 11 bases in between. The CDR3 totals 13 residues. Germline V gene data show CDR1 as SNHLY and CDR2 as FYNNEI. The CDR3 is CASSTGRGTEAFF. CDR3 in DNA: TGTGCCAGCAGTACCGGACGGGGCACTGAAGCTTTCTTT.

This rearrangement joins TRBV7-3 to TRBJ2-1, with D hard to call. The CDR3 runs 16 residues. Germline lookup yields CDR1 SGHTA and CDR2 FQGTGA. V lost 4 bases to trimming and J lost 2 bases, with 15 bases between them. CDR3 nucleotides: TGTGCCAGCAGCTCTGACCTAGGTGCCACCTACAATGAGCAGTTCTTC. Residues: CASSSDLGATYNEQFF.

The chain links TRBV5-1 to TRBJ2-2, with D maybe TRBD1 (5 bases). Germline loops: CDR1 SGHRS, CDR2 YFSETQ. V was clipped by 6 bases and J by 4 bases, with 13 bases between them. The CDR3 is made up of 14 amino acids. This CDR3 is CASTFRAATGELFF. CDR3 nucleotides: TGCGCCAGCACTTTCAGGGCGGCCACCGGGGAGCTGTTTTTT.

The chain recombines TRBV7-3 with TRBJ1-5; tentatively, D is TRBD1 (6 bases). V dropped 5 bases and J dropped 4 bases, with 9 bases sitting between them. This CDR3 region has 13 residues. The germline CDR1 and CDR2 sequences are SGHTA and FQGTGA. The CDR3 reads CASSRDINQPQHF. The CDR3, as DNA: TGTGCCAGCAGCCGGGACATTAATCAGCCCCAGCATTTT. The whole variable domain, remainder taken from reference TRBV7-3 and TRBJ1-5, is GAGVSQTPSNKVTEKGKYVELRCDPISGHTALYWYRQSLGQGPEFLIYFQGTGAADDSGLPNDRFFAVRPEGSVSTLKIQRTERGDSAVYLCASSRDINQPQHFGDGTRLSIL.

This chain uses TRBV30 with TRBJ1-3; 8 nucleotides line up with TRBD1. The CDR3 has 14 amino acids. From germline, CDR1 is GTSNPN and CDR2 SVGIG (reference sequence). The ends lost 2 bases at V and 7 bases at J; junction bases unmatched: 7. CDR3 nucleotides: TGTGCCTGGAGTTTAGCAGGGGGCAGGAACACCATATATTTT. The encoded protein is CAWSLAGGRNTIYF. The full variable domain, in which reference TRBV30 and TRBJ1-3 provide the parts outside the CDR3, is SQTIHQWPATLVQPVGSPLSLECTVEGTSNPNLYWYRQAAGRGLQLLFYSVGIGQISSEVPQNLSASRPQDRQFILSSKKLLLSDSGFYLCAWSLAGGRNTIYFGEGSWLTVV.

The gene calls are TRBV4-3 and TRBJ1-5, with D possibly TRBD1 on 5 matching bases. The germline V gene encodes CDR1 LGHNA and CDR2 YSLEER. This CDR3 contains 17 residues. V shed 3 bases and J shed 0 bases, with 15 bases lying between them. The CDR3 reads CASSHTWGDPSNQPQHF. DNA for the CDR3: TGCGCCAGCAGCCATACGTGGGGGGATCCTAGCAATCAGCCCCAGCATTTT.

This clone has just a few counts. This rearrangement joins TRBV11-2 to TRBJ2-7; 8 bases agree with TRBD2. The CDR3 totals 17 residues. With 1 base clipped from V and 3 bases from J, the junction kept 11 bases outside the gene matches. Germline values: CDR1 SGHAT, CDR2 FQNNGV. The CDR3 region has the DNA TGTGCCAGCAGCTTAGCCCTAGCGGGCAGGAGCGTCTACGAGCAGTACTTC. It is translated as CASSLALAGRSVYEQYF. Full variable domain (missing parts from reference TRBV11-2 and TRBJ2-7): EAGVAQSPRYKIIEKRQSVAFWCNPISGHATLYWYQQILGQGPKLLIQFQNNGVVDDSQLPKDRFSAERLKGVDSTLKIQPAKLEDSAVYLCASSLALAGRSVYEQYFGPGTRLTVT.

This chain uses TRBV30 with TRBJ1-6, with D hard to call. CDR1 GTSNPN and CDR2 SVGIG come from the germline V gene (reference sequence). Between the trimmed V and J ends, which lost 5 bases and 7 bases, there was a span of 18 bases. This CDR3 has 15 amino acids. CDR3 sequence (DNA): TGTGCCTGGGCCACAAGTGGGTCAACCAATTCACCCCTCCACTTT. This translates into CAWATSGSTNSPLHF.

This rearrangement joins TRBV2 to TRBJ1-4; no reliable D call. The V and J ends lost 6 bases and 0 bases respectively, with 14 bases between them. The CDR3 has 16 amino acids. The V gene's germline CDR1 is SNHLY and CDR2 FYNNEI. Here the CDR3 reads CASRSGDVATNEKLFF. The DNA of the CDR3 is TGTGCCAGCAGATCGGGAGACGTCGCAACTAATGAAAAACTGTTTTTT.

The chain carries TRBV13 and TRBJ1-2; D not certain. The CDR3 has 15 amino acids. The germline CDR1 and CDR2 sequences are PRHDT and FYEKMQ (reference sequence). V was clipped by 5 bases and J by 2 bases, with 15 bases between them. CDR3 amino acids: CASSPVSYRNYGYTF. The CDR3 nucleotides are TGTGCCAGCAGCCCAGTCAGTTATAGGAACTATGGCTACACCTTC.

The V and J genes are TRBV5-6 and TRBJ1-5; maybe TRBD1 (5 bases). V dropped 5 bases and J dropped 6 bases, with 15 bases sitting between them. This CDR3 comprises 14 residues. Germline V lookup: CDR1 SGHDT, CDR2 YYEEEE. The CDR3 DNA reads as TGTGCCAGCAGTTTATCAGGGATCGGTCAGCCCCAGCATTTT. Residues: CASSLSGIGQPQHF. The full variable domain, completed using reference TRBV5-6 and TRBJ1-5, is DAGVTQSPTHLIKTRGQQVTLRCSPKSGHDTVSWYQQALGQGPQFIFQYYEEEERQRGNFPDRFSGHQFPNYSSELNVNALLLGDSALYLCASSLSGIGQPQHFGDGTRLSIL.

The chain combines TRBV7-2 with TRBJ1-3; tentative D call: TRBD1 (5 bases). The CDR3 runs to 13 residues. Deletions cut 5 bases from V and 1 base from J, with 6 bases between. Germline V gives CDR1 SGHTA, CDR2 FQGNSA. The DNA for the CDR3 is TGTGCCAGCAGCGAGGGGTCTGGAAACACCATATATTTT. It encodes CASSEGSGNTIYF.

The chain couples TRBV5-4 to TRBJ2-5; D possibly corresponds to TRBD2 (6 bases). CDR3 length equals 16 residues. V lost 5 bases, J lost 0 bases, and 17 bases lay in between. Germline assignment: CDR1 SGHNT and CDR2 YYREEE (reference sequence). The CDR3 DNA reads TGTGCCAGCAGTAACGGACGGGGGTCCTACCAAGAGACCCAGTACTTC. Its protein product is CASSNGRGSYQETQYF. The complete variable domain, with remaining parts taken from reference TRBV5-4 and TRBJ2-5, reads ETGVTQSPTHLIKTRGQQVTLRCSSQSGHNTVSWYQQALGQGPQFIFQYYREEENGRGNFPPRFSGLQFPNYSSELNVNALELDDSALYLCASSNGRGSYQETQYFGPGTRLLVL.

The chain uses TRBV9 and TRBJ2-7; D call uncertain. The CDR3 covers 13 residues. CDR1 is SGDLS, CDR2 YYNGEE, per germline. V was cut by 2 bases and J by 6 bases, with 12 bases left in between. CDR3 region: CASSVEGLGEQYF. CDR3 in DNA: TGTGCCAGCAGCGTCGAAGGTCTCGGCGAGCAGTACTTC.

The V gene is TRBV7-9, the J gene TRBJ2-5, with D perhaps being TRBD1 or TRBD2 (5 bases each). Germline V lookup: CDR1 SEHNR, CDR2 FQNEAQ (reference sequence). The CDR3 has 14 amino acids. V lost 5 bases to trimming and J lost 5 bases, with 15 bases between them. Here the CDR3 DNA reads TGTGCCAGCAGCCCTGGGGACCAGACGGAGACCCAGTACTTC. Its protein is CASSPGDQTETQYF. The entire variable domain, with the rest obtained from reference TRBV7-9 and TRBJ2-5, is as follows: DTGVSQNPRHKITKRGQNVTFRCDPISEHNRLYWYRQTLGQGPEFLTYFQNEAQLEKSRLLSDRFSAERPKGSFSTLEIQRTEQGDSAMYLCASSPGDQTETQYFGPGTRLLVL.

The chain joins TRBV5-5 to TRBJ2-7; TRBD2 agrees at 7 bases. This CDR3 has 14 amino acids. CDR1 is SGHKS and CDR2 is YYEKEE in the germline V gene (reference sequence). Trimming at V came to 0 bases and at J to 4 bases, leaving 4 bases not matched to a gene. CDR3 loop: CASSLGRGGYEQYF. The DNA of the CDR3 is TGTGCCAGCAGCTTGGGGAGGGGAGGGTACGAGCAGTACTTC. Drawing the rest from reference TRBV5-5 and TRBJ2-7, the complete variable domain is DAGVTQSPTHLIKTRGQQVTLRCSPISGHKSVSWYQQVLGQGPQFIFQYYEKEERGRGNFPDRFSARQFPNYSSELNVNALLLGDSALYLCASSLGRGGYEQYFGPGTRLTVT.

The chain is built from TRBV30 and TRBJ1-2, with 8 bases aligning to TRBD1. This CDR3 is built from 12 residues. The trim removed 3 bases at V and 6 bases at J, leaving 3 bases unmatched. Per the germline V gene, CDR1 is GTSNPN and CDR2 is SVGIG (reference sequence). CDR3 protein: CAWSPQGDGYTF. CDR3 nucleotide sequence: TGTGCCTGGAGCCCACAGGGGGATGGCTACACCTTC.

The chain uses TRBV5-1 and TRBJ2-1; 9 nucleotides agree with TRBD2. CDR1 and CDR2 (germline): SGHRS, YFSETQ. V dropped 4 bases and J dropped 1; count of bases not matched to a gene: 6. This CDR3 comprises 16 residues. The CDR3: CASSVIAGESYNEQFF. The CDR3 nucleotides are TGCGCCAGCAGCGTGATAGCGGGAGAGTCCTACAATGAGCAGTTCTTC.